What follows are 13 T cell receptor beta chains derived from one specimen sequenced in a study of cytomegalovirus exposure and HLA in healthy donors. Some clones are missing from TCRdb's copy, which holds only in-frame ones; the method was immunoSEQ multiplex PCR. The sample lists about 180,000 clones; approximately 86% were seen once. Sequenced: PBMCs. The receptor set was obtained from a man between 18 and 35 years old in good health and CMV-seropositive.

This chain links TRBV6-4 with TRBJ2-6; 7 bases agree with TRBD1. CDR3 size: 17 residues. Looked up from germline, CDR1 is MRHNA and CDR2 is SNTAGT. V shed 3 bases and J 0 bases; nucleotides not matched to a gene: 5. CDR3 nucleotide sequence: TGTGCCAGCAGTGAGACAGGGATCTTCTCTGGGGCCAACGTCCTGACTTTC. It is translated as CASSETGIFSGANVLTF.

The V call is TRBV28, the J call TRBJ1-2; D not certain. V lost 6 bases and J lost 2, with 10 bases in between. CDR1 is MDHEN and CDR2 is SYDVKM in the germline V gene. There are 13 residues in the CDR3. The CDR3 sequence: CASRLTENYGYTF. The CDR3 nucleotides are TGTGCCAGCAGGCTGACGGAGAACTATGGCTACACCTTC.

This clone was observed once. The chain has TRBV7-9 and TRBJ2-5; 13 bases align to TRBD2. Germline V gene lookup returns CDR1 SEHNR and CDR2 FQNEAQ (reference sequence). The CDR3 has 16 amino acids. Trimming removed 2 bases from V and 4 bases from J; junction bases left unmatched: 4. CDR3 sequence: CASSLRRTSGGETQYF. The CDR3 region has the DNA TGTGCCAGCAGCTTAAGACGGACTAGCGGGGGAGAGACCCAGTACTTC.

In DNA, the CDR3 is TGTGCCAGCAGCGGCGCTAGCGGGGCGAACACCGGGGAGCTGTTTTTT. Encoded protein: CASSGASGANTGELFF. The V call is TRBV13, the J call TRBJ2-2, with 9 bases aligning to TRBD2. The germline V gene has CDR1 PRHDT and CDR2 FYEKMQ (reference sequence). There are 16 residues in the CDR3. The V segment lost 5 bases and the J segment 0 bases; nucleotides outside the gene matches: 4.

This chain joins TRBV9 and TRBJ1-4, with 10 bases aligning to TRBD1. Germline-derived CDR1 and CDR2 are SGDLS and YYNGEE. V trimming: 4 bases; J trimming: 8 bases; junction bases outside the gene matches: 8. The length of the CDR3 is 15 residues. In nucleotides, the CDR3 is TGTGCCAGCAGCACGAGGGACAGGGGAGAGGAAAAACTGTTTTTT. Encoded protein: CASSTRDRGEEKLFF.

V gene TRBV7-2 combines with J gene TRBJ2-7; TRBD2 matches 7 bases. V dropped 2 bases and J dropped 2; count of bases not matched to a gene: 6. Looked up from germline, CDR1 is SGHTA and CDR2 is FQGNSA. This CDR3 spans 15 amino acids. The CDR3 loop reads CASSLLGAGAYEQYF. CDR3 DNA sequence: TGTGCCAGCAGCTTACTTGGGGCGGGAGCCTACGAGCAGTACTTC.

This chain joins TRBV6-5 and TRBJ1-1; 7 bases align to TRBD1. The V segment lost 8 bases and the J segment 1 base; nucleotides outside the gene matches: 10. Germline CDR1 is MNHEY and CDR2 is SVGAGI. The CDR3 is 15 amino acids. DNA for the CDR3: TGTGCCAGCCTCACGAACCGGGACAGGAACACTGAAGCTTTCTTT. This translates into CASLTNRDRNTEAFF.

This clone was seen a single time. The V call is TRBV5-1, the J call TRBJ2-1, with a possible D match to TRBD2 (7 bases). V was clipped by 0 bases and J by 4 bases, with 14 bases between them. This CDR3 is 16 amino acids long. Germline-derived CDR1 and CDR2 are SGHRS and YFSETQ. CDR3 loop: CASSLAGAGAYNEQFF. The CDR3, as DNA: TGCGCCAGCAGCTTGGCCGGGGCGGGGGCTTACAATGAGCAGTTCTTC.

V is TRBV13 and J is TRBJ2-7; 13 nucleotides agree with TRBD2. CDR1 is PRHDT and CDR2 is FYEKMQ in the germline V gene (reference sequence). With 10 bases clipped from V and 5 bases from J, the junction kept 5 bases outside the gene matches. CDR3 length: 13 residues. CDR3 region: CAIGTSGVNEQYF. The CDR3 region has the DNA TGTGCCATCGGGACTAGCGGGGTTAACGAGCAGTACTTC. Combining the CDR3 with reference TRBV13 and TRBJ2-7 gives the whole variable domain AAGVIQSPRHLIKEKRETATLKCYPIPRHDTVYWYQQGPGQDPQFLISFYEKMQSDKGSIPDRFSAQQFSDYHSELNMSSLELGDSALYFCAIGTSGVNEQYFGPGTRLTVT.

The gene calls are TRBV6-1 and TRBJ1-1; tentatively, D is TRBD1 (6 bases). V was clipped by 1 base and J by 3 bases, with 12 bases between them. The germline CDR1 and CDR2 sequences are MNHNS and SASEGT. The CDR3 has 15 residues. This CDR3 reads CASSEGGGLHTEAFF. The CDR3 nucleotides are TGTGCCAGCAGTGAAGGCGGGGGCCTACACACTGAAGCTTTCTTT.

This clone showed up just once. The chain carries TRBV15 and TRBJ2-1; D gene unclear. Germline V gene data show CDR1 as LNHNV and CDR2 as YYDKDF (reference sequence). The CDR3 length is 15 residues. V lost 3 bases and J lost 7, with 16 bases in between. CDR3 bases: TGTGCCACCAGCAGGGAACCGGGTCACGGGAATGAGCAGTTCTTC. This encodes CATSREPGHGNEQFF. The variable domain in full, completed from reference TRBV15 and TRBJ2-1, reads DAMVIQNPRYQVTQFGKPVTLSCSQTLNHNVMYWYQQKSSQAPKLLFHYYDKDFNNEADTPDNFQSRRPNTSFCFLDIRSPGLGDTAMYLCATSREPGHGNEQFFGPGTRLTVL.

The chain employs TRBV7-9 and TRBJ1-2, with TRBD1 matching 9 bases. The V gene end was trimmed by 4 bases and the J gene end by 5 bases; junction bases not matched to a gene: 11. The germline CDR1 and CDR2 sequences are SEHNR and FQNEAQ (reference sequence). The CDR3 has 16 residues. DNA of the CDR3: TGTGCCAGCAGCTCGGGACAGGGTGGTTTTTTGTATGGCTACACCTTC. Residues: CASSSGQGGFLYGYTF. Drawing the rest from reference TRBV7-9 and TRBJ1-2, the complete variable domain is DTGVSQNPRHKITKRGQNVTFRCDPISEHNRLYWYRQTLGQGPEFLTYFQNEAQLEKSRLLSDRFSAERPKGSFSTLEIQRTEQGDSAMYLCASSSGQGGFLYGYTFGSGTRLTVV.

V gene TRBV6-6 combines with J gene TRBJ2-5, with D possibly matching TRBD2 (7 bases). This CDR3 region has 16 residues. Per the germline V gene, CDR1 is MNHNY and CDR2 is SVGAGI (reference sequence). Trimming removed 2 bases from V and 5 bases from J, with 18 bases in between. CDR3 region: CASSYNIAGQGETQYF. The CDR3 nucleotides are TGTGCCAGCAGTTACAACATAGCGGGCCAGGGGGAGACCCAGTACTTC.